This T cell receptor (beta chain) was captured by sequencing in a study of blood T cell repertoires in COVID-19. In the study overall: T cells, B-cell-depleted T cells, or PBMCs provided the cDNA or gDNA that served as material.

The CDR3 spans 15 residues. Unmatched junction bases numbered 6, after V lost 2 bases and J lost 8 bases. From germline, CDR1 is SGHTA and CDR2 FQGTGA. As originally analysed: Amplification of reference gene primers was used by the study to estimate nucleated cell counts. Measured with immunoSEQ multiplex PCR; TCRdb has only the in-frame clones, and not every one. Clonal size and the V and J genes are those of that table, whereas D and trimming came from the DNA. The repertoire has 110,000 to 150,000 clones, nearly 85% of them found once; the top ten carry about 40%. The gene calls are TRBV7-3 and TRBJ2-1, with TRBD2 identical over 10 bases. The clonotype comes from a human donor in a cohort sampled during active COVID-19. The sequenced sample was peripheral blood. The CDR3 sequence is CASSLGLAGVDEQFF. CDR3 nucleotide sequence: TGTGCCAGCAGCTTAGGGCTAGCGGGGGTGGATGAGCAGTTCTTC. Supplemented by reference TRBV7-3 and TRBJ2-1, the full variable domain reads GAGVSQTPSNKVTEKGKYVELRCDPISGHTALYWYRQSLGQGPEFLIYFQGTGAADDSGLPNDRFFAVRPEGSVSTLKIQRTERGDSAVYLCASSLGLAGVDEQFFGPGTRLTVL.